This T cell receptor beta chain stems from a study of shared clonotypes between healthy human individuals. TCRdb's copy holds only in-frame clones and misses some; the assay was immunoSEQ multiplex PCR. Counted here are approximately 1.1 million clones, approximately 80% occurring once; the ten biggest clones make up 0.52%. The CDR3 totals 13 residues. Deletions cut 8 bases from V and 8 bases from J, with 18 bases between. Germline CDR1 and CDR2: ENHRY and SYGVKD. As for this clone: The antigen is unknown.

Notes on the study in general: Sharing of clonotypes among donors was expected to vary with sequencing depth.

The J gene is TRBJ1-2, the V gene TRBV10-3; D gene uncertain. The source is a man younger than 35 in good health. Some clones in this sample may be carry-over from other donors' samples. The specimen was memory CD4+ T cells from PBMCs. The subset here: CD45RA-negative fraction. The CDR3 DNA reads TGTGCCATCTGTATGGACCCCTCAAGCGGCTACACCTTC. Translated, it gives CAICMDPSSGYTF.